The sequence of this T cell receptor (beta chain) was determined in a study of identical twins. General study findings and limits: High-abundance cord blood beta clonotypes had fewer insertions; memory repertoires showed none. Zero-insertion analyses were open to partial confounding by invariant MAIT and iNKT cells.

In this sample, this clonotype turned up many times. Its antigen is still unknown. Trimming took off 7 bases at V and 0 bases at J, with 12 bases between the two ends. The CDR3 sequence is 15 residues long. Each CDR3 protein is one row after TCRdb ran MiXCR on the 5' RACE reads. The table includes about 100,000 distinct CDR3 sequences, 5.9% detected once. The specimen sequenced was memory T cells sorted from blood. The chain joins TRBV12-3 or TRBV12-4 to TRBJ2-2, with D perhaps TRBD1 or TRBD2 (6 bases each). This clonotype was sampled from a woman aged 45-59 years in good health. The CDR3 DNA reads TGTGCCAGCACCTTGGGGGGCTCGAACACCGGGGAGCTGTTTTTT. Translated, it gives CASTLGGSNTGELFF.